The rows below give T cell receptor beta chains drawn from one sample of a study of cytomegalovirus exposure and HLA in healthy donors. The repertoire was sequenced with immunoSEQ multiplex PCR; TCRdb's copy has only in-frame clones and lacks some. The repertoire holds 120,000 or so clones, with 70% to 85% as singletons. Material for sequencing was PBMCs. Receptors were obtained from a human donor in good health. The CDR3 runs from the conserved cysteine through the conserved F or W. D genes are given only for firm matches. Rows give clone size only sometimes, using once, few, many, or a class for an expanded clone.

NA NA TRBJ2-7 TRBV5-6 TGTGCCAGCAGCTTGCGGGTTATTGCAGGGGTAGGTCACGAGCAGTACTTC CASSLRVIAGVGHEQYF
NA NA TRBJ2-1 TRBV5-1 TGCGCCAGCAGCTTGGAGCCCCCGGGAGAGCAGTTCTTC CASSLEPPGEQFF
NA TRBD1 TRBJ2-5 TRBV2 TGTGCCAGCAGCGGGACAGTGCAAGAGACCCAGTACTTC CASSGTVQETQYF
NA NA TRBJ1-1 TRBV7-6 TGTGCCAGCAGCTCCTACGCCGGTACTGAAGCTTTCTTT CASSSYAGTEAFF
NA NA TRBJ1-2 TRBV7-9 TGTGCCAGCAGCTTAGTCGGACAAGCTAACTATGGCTACACCTTC CASSLVGQANYGYTF
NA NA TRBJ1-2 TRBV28 TGTGCCAGCAGTAGAGGGTCCTATGGCTACACCTTC CASSRGSYGYTF
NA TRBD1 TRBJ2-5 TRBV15 TGTGCCACCAGCAGTGGACAGGGTAAACAAGAGACCCAGTACTTC CATSSGQGKQETQYF
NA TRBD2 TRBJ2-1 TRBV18 TGTGCCAGCTCACCATTACTAGCGGGGGATGAGCAGTTCTTC CASSPLLAGDEQFF
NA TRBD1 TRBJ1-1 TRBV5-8 TGTGCCAGCAGCTTGGAAATGAGCGGGACAGGGAAAGCTTTCTTT CASSLEMSGTGKAFF
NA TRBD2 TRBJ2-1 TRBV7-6 TGTGCCAGCCGATATTGGCCTAGCGGGAACAATGAGCAGTTCTTC CASRYWPSGNNEQFF
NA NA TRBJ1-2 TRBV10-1 TGCGCCAGCCCGGGAGGTGGGGTGTTTGGCTACACCTTC CASPGGGVFGYTF
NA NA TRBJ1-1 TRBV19 TGTGCCAGTTTTAACGGGGACACTGAAGCTTTCTTT CASFNGDTEAFF
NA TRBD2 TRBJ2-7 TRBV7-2 TGTGCCAGCAAACCCGGGACTAGTGTGTACGAGCAGTACTTC CASKPGTSVYEQYF
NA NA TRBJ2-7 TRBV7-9 TGTTCCAGCAGCTTAGGCGCAGGCGTAAGGTACTTC CSSSLGAGVRYF
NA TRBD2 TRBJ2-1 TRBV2 TGTGCCAGCAGCCGAGGGACTAGCGGGAGTGTAAGGAATGAGCAGTTCTTC CASSRGTSGSVRNEQFF
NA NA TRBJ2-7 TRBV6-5 TGTGCCAGCAGTTGGCGGGAAGGGTACGAGCAGTACTTC CASSWREGYEQYF
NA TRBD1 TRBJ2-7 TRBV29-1 TGCAGCGCGGGACAGGACGAGCAGTACTTC CSAGQDEQYF
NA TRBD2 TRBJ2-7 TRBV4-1 TGCGCCAGCAGCCAAGCTATCTCGGGAGGATACGAGCAGTACTTC CASSQAISGGYEQYF
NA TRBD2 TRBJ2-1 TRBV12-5 TGTGCTAGTGGTCTCCGGGAACTAGCGGGAGATTCAAATGAGCAGTTCTTC CASGLRELAGDSNEQFF
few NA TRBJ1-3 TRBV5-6 TGTGCCAGCAGCTATGGAGACACCATATATTTT CASSYGDTIYF
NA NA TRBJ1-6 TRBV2 TGTGCCAGCAGATTATCCAATTCACCCCTCCACTTT CASRLSNSPLHF
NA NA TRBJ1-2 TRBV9 TGTGCCAGCGGGGAGGGGCTAGGGGGCTACACCTTC CASGEGLGGYTF
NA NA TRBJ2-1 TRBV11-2 TGTGCCAGCAGCGCAAATCGACTAGTCGATGAGCAGTTCTTC CASSANRLVDEQFF
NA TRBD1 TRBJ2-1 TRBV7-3 TGTGCCAGCAGCTTAAGGACAGGGAGGCAGTTCTTC CASSLRTGRQFF
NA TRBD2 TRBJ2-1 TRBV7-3 TGTGCCAGCAGCTTAAGGCCTGCGGGAGGGTACAATGAGCAGTTCTTC CASSLRPAGGYNEQFF
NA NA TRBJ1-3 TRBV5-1 TGCGCCAGCAGCTTGGCAGGGGATGGAAACACCATATATTTT CASSLAGDGNTIYF
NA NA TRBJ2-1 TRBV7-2 TGTGCCAGCAGCTTAGAGGGCGGGAATGAGCAGTTCTTC CASSLEGGNEQFF
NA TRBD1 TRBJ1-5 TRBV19 TGTGCCAGTAGATACAACGACAGGGCTGCTCAGCCCCAGCATTTT CASRYNDRAAQPQHF
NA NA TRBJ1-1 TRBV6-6 TGTGCCAGCAGTGAGACAGGGAACACTGAAGCTTTCTTT CASSETGNTEAFF
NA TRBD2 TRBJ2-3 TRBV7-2 TGTGCCAGCAGCTTAATCCTAGCGGGAGTGGCAGATACGCAGTATTTT CASSLILAGVADTQYF
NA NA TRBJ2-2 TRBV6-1 TGTGCCGGGTCTAGGGAGCCAAACACCGGGGAGCTGTTTTTT CAGSREPNTGELFF
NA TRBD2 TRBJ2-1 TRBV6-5 TGTGCCAGCAGTTACTCGTATTCTAGCGGGAAGAATGAGCAGTTCTTC CASSYSYSSGKNEQFF
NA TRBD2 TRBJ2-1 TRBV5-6 TGTGCCAGCAGCCGCGCATTCACTAGCGGGAGGCCTGGGTACAATGAGCAGTTCTTC CASSRAFTSGRPGYNEQFF
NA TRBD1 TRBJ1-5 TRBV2 TGTGCCAGCAGCCCGGGACAGGCGGGTAGCAATCAGCCCCAGCATTTT CASSPGQAGSNQPQHF
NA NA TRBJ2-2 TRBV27 TGTGCCAGCAGGCTAGGCGAGAACACCGGGGAGCTGTTTTTT CASRLGENTGELFF
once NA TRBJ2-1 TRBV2 TGTGCCAGCAGAGGAGGGGAGGCCTACAATGAGCAGTTCTTC CASRGGEAYNEQFF
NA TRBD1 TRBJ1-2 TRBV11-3 TGTGCCAGCAGCTTAGATGGACAGGCAGGGTATGGCTACACCTTC CASSLDGQAGYGYTF